Listed below are T cell receptor beta chains from one sample, sequenced in a study of CD8+ T cells in alopecia areata. Produced via immunoSEQ multiplex PCR; TCRdb's table is partial and in-frame only. Of about 150,000 clones listed, about 60% are singletons. The sample in question was CD4+ T cells sorted from blood, obtained at week 0. These receptors all stem from a human donor with alopecia areata. CDR3s include the opening cysteine and the closing phenylalanine or tryptophan.

>TRBV15
CATSSQYLGNSPLHF
>TRBV30
CASGLLGADTQYF
>TRBV18
CASSPRQQNTEAFF
>TRBV7-9
CASMGDLAGAAYEQYF
>TRBV9
CASSVDPGVNTEAFF
>TRBV29-1
CSADSGTRVFDEQFF
>TRBV11-2
CASSQGSASGGYEQYF
>TRBV2
CASRSGQGAWNTEAFF
>TRBV30
CAWSVLSGGFENIQYF
>TRBV5-1
CASSQVLTGELFF
>TRBV5-8
CASSEPGLQAQYF
>TRBV19
CASTQSGGAGYTF
>TRBV30
CAWSVGQGQPQHF
>TRBV5-1
CASSLGTANTEAFF
>TRBV18
CASSPVEVSYNEQFF
>TRBV29-1
CSVNGQGMGWNGYTF
>TRBV23-1
CASSLLLDRVGGSGVNTGELFF
>TRBV5-1
CASSLRLAGAGGEQYF
>TRBV7-9
CASSLASGGAGETQYF
>TRBV7-2
CASSLARGNQPQHF
>TRBV7-9
CASSISGGGTYEQYF
>TRBV30
CAWSQQGVQPQHF
>TRBV30
CAWSKTGGRETEAFF
>TRBV2
CASRRTSNQPQHF
>TRBV6-5
CASSPRSTGYEQYF
>TRBV30
CAWNHRDRFVRDTGELFF
>TRBV7-2
CASSWTGGVGETQYF
>TRBV11-2
CASSLRGLSLADTQYF
>TRBV4-1
CASSLQGEMDNSPLHF